The next 5 T cell receptor beta chains were all read from a single sample in a study of identifying expanded T cells in peripheral blood (dated by TCRdb to the late 2010s). Library creation used the immunoSEQ multiplex PCR assay. TCRdb carries this immuneACCESS record with in-frame sequences only. Its versions omit some clonotypes, under half of them owing to an unresolved V gene in the studies checked, with the rest unexplained. Within this sample are some 100,000 clones, with about 88% of them counted one time only. The ten largest clones capture about 7.7% of the sample. The material sequenced was blood. These receptors were obtained from a person between 18 and 75 years old in good health.

The chain links TRBV7-9 to TRBJ2-7; the D gene is possibly TRBD2 (5 bases). Germline loops: CDR1 SEHNR, CDR2 FQNEAQ (reference sequence). The CDR3 runs to 14 residues. Trimming removed 5 bases from V and 3 bases from J, with 14 bases in between. The CDR3 DNA follows: TGTGCCAGCAGCGCATCAAGCGGCGGCTACGAGCAGTACTTC. It is translated as CASSASSGGYEQYF.

The V call is TRBV7-9, the J call TRBJ1-2, with 8 bases identical to TRBD1. Trimming at V came to 4 bases and at J to 4 bases, leaving 11 bases not matched to a gene. Germline lookup yields CDR1 SEHNR and CDR2 FQNEAQ (reference sequence). CDR3 length: 16 amino acids. CDR3: CASSYTPGTGPYGYTF. CDR3 DNA sequence: TGTGCCAGCAGCTATACCCCCGGGACAGGACCCTATGGCTACACCTTC. Complete variable domain (other parts from reference TRBV7-9 and TRBJ1-2): DTGVSQNPRHKITKRGQNVTFRCDPISEHNRLYWYRQTLGQGPEFLTYFQNEAQLEKSRLLSDRFSAERPKGSFSTLEIQRTEQGDSAMYLCASSYTPGTGPYGYTFGSGTRLTVV.

J is TRBJ1-1 and V is TRBV30; 8 bases agree with TRBD1. The J segment lost 4 bases and the V segment lost 4 bases, leaving 5 bases of the junction unmatched. The CDR3 contains 13 residues. Germline V gene lookup returns CDR1 GTSNPN and CDR2 SVGIG (reference sequence). The chain's CDR3 is CAWKRDRGTEAFF. The CDR3 region has the DNA TGTGCCTGGAAGCGCGACAGGGGCACTGAAGCTTTCTTT.

The V call is TRBV14, the J call TRBJ1-1; unclear D gene. The V gene lost 5 bases and the J gene lost 6 bases, with 7 bases spanning the gap. The CDR3 totals 11 residues. Germline values: CDR1 SGHDN, CDR2 FVKESK. In nucleotides, the CDR3 is TGTGCCAGCAGCGATGGCCCTGAAGCTTTCTTT. It is translated as CASSDGPEAFF.

The chain is built from TRBV7-3 and TRBJ2-2, with D hard to call. Germline V gives CDR1 SGHTA, CDR2 FQGTGA. CDR3 length equals 13 residues. V lost 1 base and J lost 7, with 7 bases in between. CDR3 protein: CASSLSKDGELFF. CDR3 DNA sequence: TGTGCCAGCAGCTTAAGCAAGGACGGGGAGCTGTTTTTT.